This is a list of T cell receptor beta chains from one sample in a study of shared clonotypes between healthy human individuals. Using immunoSEQ multiplex PCR, the repertoire was profiled, and TCRdb retains in-frame clones only, with some absent. The table has around 510,000 clones, roughly 95% seen once. Sequencing was done on a sample of naive CD4+ T cells sorted from blood. These receptors were collected from a woman in her thirties in good health. The CDR3 runs from the conserved cysteine through the conserved F or W. D genes are given only for firm matches.

CDR3,D,V,J
CASRTSNQPQHF,.,TRBV28,TRBJ1-5
CASSLAPDANTGELFF,.,TRBV5-4,TRBJ2-2
CASSSLTYPTNEKLFF,.,TRBV7-2,TRBJ1-4
CASSLVGGLEGTQYF,TRBD2,TRBV7-2,TRBJ2-3
CASSRPGSYEQYF,.,TRBV27,TRBJ2-7
CASSVSASGHNEQFF,TRBD2,TRBV2,TRBJ2-1
CASSPSTGINYGYTF,.,TRBV9,TRBJ1-2
CASSSGTAFTDTQYF,TRBD1,TRBV5-1,TRBJ2-3
CASSLIGARGEQYF,.,TRBV7-2,TRBJ2-7
CASSYGQGNTGELFF,.,TRBV6-5,TRBJ2-2
CASSLYEAQETQYF,.,TRBV7-6,TRBJ2-5
CASSLVAGVTTEAFF,.,TRBV5-1,TRBJ1-1
CASSLASGDYEQYF,.,TRBV5-1,TRBJ2-7
CASSLSGGGSVYNEQFF,.,TRBV27,TRBJ2-1
CASRHGFRARETDTQYF,.,TRBV7-6,TRBJ2-3
CASSVVGTTEQFF,.,TRBV9,TRBJ2-1
CASPGLAGDYNEQFF,TRBD2,TRBV27,TRBJ2-1
CASITGDMNTEAFF,.,TRBV28,TRBJ1-1
CARSLDRCDRANYGYTF,TRBD1,TRBV5-3,TRBJ1-2
CASSYRAGYQPQHF,.,TRBV6-5,TRBJ1-5
CASSSRQSSGNTIYF,.,TRBV7-9,TRBJ1-3
CSVGLRREQYF,.,TRBV29-1,TRBJ2-5
CASSFGNEQYF,.,TRBV5-1,TRBJ2-7
CASSLGVARGQSHTQYF,.,TRBV7-6,TRBJ2-3
CASNPPDRGFGKLFF,TRBD1,TRBV19,TRBJ1-4
CASRPELAGVGEQYF,TRBD2,TRBV5-1,TRBJ2-7
CASKRSGQGGEQYF,.,TRBV27,TRBJ2-7
CSVMGTNEQFF,.,TRBV29-1,TRBJ2-1
CASSQGGSPGQPSTTQYF,TRBD1,TRBV4-1,TRBJ2-5
CASSHARDYQYQETQYF,TRBD2,TRBV18,TRBJ2-5
CATSRSDRRIGPQHF,TRBD1,TRBV15,TRBJ1-5
CASSLGQGIHEQYF,.,TRBV5-1,TRBJ2-7
CASSIDRTKGTNSWPQHF,.,TRBV19,TRBJ1-5
CASTPTPESYEQYF,.,TRBV25-1,.
CASSRRTGRGRSNQPQHF,TRBD1,TRBV13,TRBJ1-5
CASSYSGTGWYEQYF,TRBD1,TRBV6-5,TRBJ2-7
CSVDRTANYGYTF,.,TRBV29-1,TRBJ1-2
CASSFVLGQAYEQYF,TRBD1,TRBV5-5,TRBJ2-7
CASSYNTDTQYF,.,TRBV11-2,TRBJ2-3
CASRPTGSSYEQYF,TRBD1,TRBV28,TRBJ2-7
CASSISGLNEQFF,.,TRBV6-4,TRBJ2-1